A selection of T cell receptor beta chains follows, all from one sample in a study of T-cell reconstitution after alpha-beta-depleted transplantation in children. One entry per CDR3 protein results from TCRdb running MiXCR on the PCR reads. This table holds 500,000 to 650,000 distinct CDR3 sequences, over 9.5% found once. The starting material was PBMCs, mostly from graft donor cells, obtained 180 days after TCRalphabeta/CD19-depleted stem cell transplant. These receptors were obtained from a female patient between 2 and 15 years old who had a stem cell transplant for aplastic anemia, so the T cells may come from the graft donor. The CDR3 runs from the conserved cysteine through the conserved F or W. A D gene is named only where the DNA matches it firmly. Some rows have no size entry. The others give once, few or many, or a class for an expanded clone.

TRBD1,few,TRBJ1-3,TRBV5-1,CASSSQGAAGNTIYF,TGCGCCAGCAGCTCGCAGGGGGCGGCAGGAAACACCATATATTTT
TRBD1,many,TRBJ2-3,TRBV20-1,CSASDRGRSTDTQYF,TGCAGTGCTTCGGACAGGGGGCGTAGCACAGATACGCAGTATTTT
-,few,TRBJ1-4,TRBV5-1,CASSPGDFNEKLFF,TGCGCCAGCAGCCCGGGGGACTTTAATGAAAAACTGTTTTTT
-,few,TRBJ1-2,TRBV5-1,CASSLAGSDGYTF,TGCGCCAGCAGCTTGGCGGGGAGTGATGGCTACACCTTC
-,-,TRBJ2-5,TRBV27,CASRPHSGEETQYF,TGTGCCAGCAGGCCCCACTCTGGGGAAGAGACCCAGTACTTC
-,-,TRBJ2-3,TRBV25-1,CASSDRWEVTADTQYF,TGTGCCAGCAGTGACCGATGGGAGGTAACGGCAGATACGCAGTATTTT
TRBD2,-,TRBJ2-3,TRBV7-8,CASSLRPSGRSDTQYF,TGTGCCAGCAGCTTACGACCTAGCGGGAGATCGGATACGCAGTATTTT
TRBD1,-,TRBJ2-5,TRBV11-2,CASSLDRYWQGALNRDQETQYF,TGTGCCAGCAGCTTAGATAGGTATTGGCAGGGGGCGTTAAACAGAGACCAAGAGACCCAGTACTTC
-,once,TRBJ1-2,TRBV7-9,CASSAGPRDGYTF,TGTGCCAGCAGCGCCGGGCCCAGGGATGGCTACACCTTC
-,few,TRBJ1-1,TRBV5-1,CASSLSGLLNTEAFF,TGCGCCAGCAGCTTGTCCGGACTCTTGAACACTGAAGCTTTCTTT
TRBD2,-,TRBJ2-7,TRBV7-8,CASSLDRTSGSHF,TGTGCCAGCAGTCTCGATCGGACTAGCGGGAGCCACTTC
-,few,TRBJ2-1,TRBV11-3,CASSSPVGGNEQFF,TGTGCCAGCAGCTCCCCAGTTGGGGGCAATGAGCAGTTCTTC
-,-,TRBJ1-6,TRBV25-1,CASRQTGLDYSPLHF,TGTGCCAGCAGACAAACAGGGTTGGATTATTCACCCCTCCACTTT
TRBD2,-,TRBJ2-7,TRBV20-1,CSASRLAGGPYEQYF,TGCAGTGCTAGCCGGCTAGCGGGAGGACCCTACGAGCAGTACTTC
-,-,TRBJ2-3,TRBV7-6,CASSLVSDTDTQYF,TGTGCCAGCAGCTTAGTCTCGGACACAGATACGCAGTATTTT
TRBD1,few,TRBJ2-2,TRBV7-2,CASSSFRGLGGELFF,TGTGCCAGCAGCTCTTTCAGGGGGCTGGGCGGGGAGCTGTTTTTT
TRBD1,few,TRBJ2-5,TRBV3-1,CASSQGQGFRETQYF,TGTGCCAGCAGCCAAGGACAGGGGTTCCGAGAGACCCAGTACTTC
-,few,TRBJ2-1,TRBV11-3,CASTHSPRSSEQFF,TGTGCCAGCACCCACTCGCCCCGGTCTAGTGAGCAGTTCTTC
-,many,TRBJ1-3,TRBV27,CASSSIQGARGNTIYF,TGTGCCAGCAGTTCCATTCAGGGAGCCAGGGGAAACACCATATATTTT
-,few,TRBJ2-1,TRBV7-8,CASSLTRMVTNEQFF,TGTGCCAGCAGCCTGACTAGGATGGTAACCAATGAGCAGTTCTTC
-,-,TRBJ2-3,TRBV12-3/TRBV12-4,CASTLDRVTQYF,TGTGCCAGCACTCTGGATCGAGTTACGCAGTATTTT
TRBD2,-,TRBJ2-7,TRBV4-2,CASSPTSGRYEQYF,TGTGCCAGCAGCCCGACTAGCGGGAGATACGAGCAGTACTTC
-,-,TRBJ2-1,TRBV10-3,CAISESYNEQFF,TGTGCCATCAGTGAGTCTTACAATGAGCAGTTCTTC
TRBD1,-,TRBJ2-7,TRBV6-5,CASSYSTGVEQYF,TGTGCCAGCAGTTACTCAACAGGGGTCGAGCAGTACTTC
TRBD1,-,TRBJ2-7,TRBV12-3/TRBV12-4,CASSFLQGAPYEQYF,TGTGCCAGCAGTTTCCTACAGGGGGCCCCCTACGAGCAGTACTTC
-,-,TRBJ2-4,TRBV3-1,CASSRDLSGRNIQYF,TGTGCCAGCAGCCGGGACCTAAGTGGCAGAAACATTCAGTACTTC
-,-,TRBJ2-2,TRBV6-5,CASSYSTQGGTGELFF,TGTGCCAGCAGTTACTCGACACAGGGTGGCACCGGGGAGCTGTTTTTT
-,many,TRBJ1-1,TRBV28,CASSPSPGGQNTEAFF,TGTGCCAGCAGTCCCTCCCCCGGCGGACAGAACACTGAAGCTTTCTTT
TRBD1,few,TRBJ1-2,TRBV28,CASRPFLQGFGYTF,TGTGCCAGCAGGCCATTCCTACAGGGGTTCGGCTACACCTTC